The next 29 T cell receptor beta chains were all read from a single sample in a study of T cells in Graves' hyperthyroidism and ophthalmopathy. Amplification of TCR beta CDR3 regions was performed using RNA transcripts as template. An initial round of RT-PCR targeting the TCR CDR3 relied on the HTBI primer set. A single record per CDR3 protein comes from TCRdb applying MiXCR to the multiplex PCR reads. Counted here are around 760,000 distinct CDR3 sequences, roughly 32% occurring once; the ten biggest clones make up 30% to 40%. The sample comprised blood. Receptors were obtained from a woman in her forties with Graves' hyperthyroidism.

This clonotype was seen ten or more times. The V gene is TRBV20-1, the J gene TRBJ2-5, with a possible D match to TRBD1 (5 bases). Germline V CDR1 and CDR2: DFQATT, SNEGSKA (reference sequence). The CDR3 is made up of 12 amino acids. The germline V and J ends were trimmed by 5 bases and 4 bases, with 11 bases remaining between them. DNA for the CDR3: TGCAGTGCTCCAGGGTCTGGAGAGACCCAGTACTTC. It specifies CSAPGSGETQYF.

The genes are TRBV29-1 and TRBJ2-7; a possible D gene is TRBD1 (6 bases). The CDR3 contains 14 residues. The V and J ends lost 7 bases and 3 bases respectively, with 19 bases between them. The germline gives CDR1 SQVTM, CDR2 ANQGSEA. CDR3 sequence: CSAQGRFPNYEQYF. DNA for the CDR3: TGCAGCGCCCAGGGGCGGTTCCCTAACTACGAGCAGTACTTC.

This clonotype came up many times. The chain recombines TRBV12-3 or TRBV12-4 with TRBJ1-2; D is unresolved. The CDR3 totals 14 residues. V lost 6 bases and J lost 4, with 15 bases in between. The CDR3 spells CASSPQVLSYGYTF. The CDR3 region has the DNA TGTGCCAGCAGCCCTCAGGTATTGAGCTATGGCTACACCTTC.

This clonotype has a count of ten or more. The chain recombines TRBV2 with TRBJ1-2; no firm D call. The CDR3 contains 14 residues. From germline, CDR1 is SNHLY and CDR2 FYNNEI. V shed 7 bases and J shed 4 bases, with 16 bases lying between them. In DNA, the CDR3 is TGTGCCAGCATTGACGGCGGCCTTGGCTATGGCTACACCTTC. Protein product: CASIDGGLGYGYTF.

This clonotype was counted ten times or more. The chain combines TRBV7-2 with TRBJ1-6, with a weak D call TRBD1 (6 bases). Germline CDR1 reads SGHTA; CDR2 reads FQGNSA. The CDR3 sequence is 15 residues long. The ends were cut back, 2 bases at V and 7 bases at J, with 12 bases in the middle. Here the CDR3 reads CASSLTGQTNSPLHF. The CDR3 DNA follows: TGTGCCAGCAGCTTAACCGGACAGACGAATTCACCCCTCCACTTT.

This clonotype has a count of ten or more. This chain connects TRBV5-4 to TRBJ1-1, with a tentative D call TRBD1 (5 bases). Trimming removed 4 bases at V and 0 bases at J, with 13 bases between. The CDR3 totals 15 residues. The germline gives CDR1 SGHNT, CDR2 YYREEE (reference sequence). CDR3 residues: CASSPRGFMNTEAFF. CDR3 bases: TGTGCCAGCAGCCCGAGGGGATTCATGAACACTGAAGCTTTCTTT.

To note about this clonotype: The CDR3 does not end in the conserved phenylalanine or tryptophan, so this is likely a read error. The chain uses TRBV10-3 and TRBJ2-7; 8 bases agree with TRBD1. Germline-derived CDR1 and CDR2 are ENHRY and SYGVKD. Trimming took 4 bases from V and 6 from J; bases not matched to a gene: 5. The CDR3 sequence is 13 residues long. CDR3 coding DNA: TGTGCCATCAGTGCCGGGACAGGCTGCGAGCAGTACCTC. Translated, it gives CAISAGTGCEQYL.

The chain links TRBV11-2 to TRBJ2-2; D unclear. V lost 8 bases and J 0 bases, leaving 16 bases between the germline ends. The CDR3 contains 16 residues. Germline CDR1 and CDR2: SGHAT and FQNNGV. As DNA, the CDR3 is TGTGCCAGCCGACCATTTAGGCGCGCGAACACCGGGGAGCTGTTTTTT. It yields the protein CASRPFRRANTGELFF.

This clonotype was counted a few times. The chain is built from TRBV6-6 and TRBJ1-1, with 7 bases lining up with TRBD1. Germline loops: CDR1 MNHNY, CDR2 SVGAGI (reference sequence). Trimming removed 1 base from V and 2 bases from J; junction bases left unmatched: 4. The CDR3 is made up of 15 amino acids. CDR3 protein: CASSYFTGANTEAFF. CDR3 sequence (DNA): TGTGCCAGCAGTTACTTTACAGGGGCCAACACTGAAGCTTTCTTT.

This clonotype was counted between two and nine times. The chain joins TRBV5-5 to TRBJ1-1; 9 bases fit TRBD1. The CDR3 spans 12 residues. Germline V gene data show CDR1 as SGHKS and CDR2 as YYEKEE (reference sequence). Germline trimming cut 2 bases from V and 9 bases from J; bases unmatched to any gene: 2. CDR3 in amino acids: CASSLQGAKAFF. In DNA, the CDR3 is TGTGCCAGCAGCTTACAGGGGGCGAAAGCTTTCTTT.

This clonotype was detected many times. The V and J genes are TRBV2 and TRBJ1-1; the D is unclear. The CDR3 extends over 12 amino acids. V lost 7 bases, J lost 3 bases, and 9 bases lay in between. From germline, CDR1 is SNHLY and CDR2 FYNNEI. CDR3 protein: CASTLIDTEAFF. CDR3 coding DNA: TGTGCCAGCACCCTGATAGACACTGAAGCTTTCTTT.

This clonotype was seen many times. The CDR3 loop is CASSSYTQGTQYF. DNA for the CDR3: TGTGCCAGCAGCTCCTACACACAGGGGACCCAGTACTTC. J is TRBJ2-5 and V is TRBV7-2; a weak D match, TRBD1 (6 bases). Trimming pared 4 bases from V and 7 bases from J, leaving 13 bases between. The CDR3 contains 13 residues. The germline CDR1 and CDR2 sequences are SGHTA and FQGNSA.

This clonotype appeared many times. This chain connects TRBV2 to TRBJ2-6; TRBD2 matches at 9 bases. This CDR3 contains 18 residues. The J segment lost 2 bases and the V segment lost 8 bases, leaving 13 bases of the junction unmatched. CDR1 is SNHLY, CDR2 FYNNEI, per germline. CDR3 DNA: TGTGCCAGCTTCAGGACTAGCGCTTTAAAGCCTGGGGCCAACGTCCTGACTTTC. This gives the protein CASFRTSALKPGANVLTF.

V usage is TRBV19 and J usage is TRBJ2-7; TRBD1 aligns across 12 bases. CDR1 LNHDA and CDR2 SQIVND come from the germline V gene (reference sequence). The CDR3 consists of 19 residues. Trimming took 1 base from V and 2 from J; bases not matched to a gene: 12. In DNA, the CDR3 is TGTGCCAGTAGTATAGTGGGGACAGGGGGCGGTTTCTCGACCTACGAGCAGTACTTC. As protein: CASSIVGTGGGFSTYEQYF.

The chain carries TRBV4-2 and TRBJ1-2, with D possibly matching TRBD1 (5 bases). The germline V gene has CDR1 LGHNA and CDR2 YNFKEQ. The CDR3 runs to 14 residues. The V gene lost 0 bases and the J gene lost 6 bases, with 11 bases spanning the gap. CDR3 nucleotide sequence: TGTGCCAGCAGCCAAGATCGCCAGGGCGATGGCTACACCTTC. This codes for CASSQDRQGDGYTF.

This clonotype was detected many times. The V call is TRBV24-1, the J call TRBJ2-6, with unresolved D. CDR1 is KGHDR, CDR2 SFDVKD, per germline. The length of the CDR3 is 13 residues. V was shortened by 8 bases and J by 1 base, with 5 bases between the two germline ends. The CDR3 sequence: CATMGSGANVLTF. The CDR3 DNA reads TGTGCCACCATGGGTTCTGGGGCCAACGTCCTGACTTTC.

The chain carries TRBV6-5 and TRBJ1-2; D may be TRBD1 (5 bases). The CDR3 covers 16 residues. Looked up from germline, CDR1 is MNHEY and CDR2 is SVGAGI. V lost 10 bases to trimming and J lost 6 bases, with 27 bases between them. The CDR3 loop is CAILDSHRDAKDGYTF. The CDR3 DNA is TGTGCCATCCTCGATTCCCACCGGGACGCCAAAGATGGCTACACCTTC.

This clonotype has at least ten counts. The rearrangement joins TRBV7-9 to TRBJ1-2; 9 bases fit TRBD1. This CDR3 contains 14 residues. Germline CDR1 and CDR2: SEHNR and FQNEAQ (reference sequence). With V trimmed by 6 bases and J by 4 bases, 6 bases remained unmatched. CDR3 bases: TGTGCCAGCAGTCCACAGGGGGCGGTCTATGGCTACACCTTC. Encoded protein: CASSPQGAVYGYTF.

In this sample, this clonotype turned up a few times. The rearrangement joins TRBV7-9 to TRBJ2-5, with TRBD2 identical over 9 bases. The V segment lost 4 bases and the J segment 2 bases; nucleotides outside the gene matches: 17. Germline assignment: CDR1 SEHNR and CDR2 FQNEAQ (reference sequence). This CDR3 has 19 amino acids. CDR3 bases: TGTGCCAGCAGCTCGCGGGTGGCGGGGGGGCATGTTCGTCAAGAGACCCAGTACTTC. Translation gives CASSSRVAGGHVRQETQYF.

In this sample, this clonotype turned up many times. V is TRBV29-1 and J is TRBJ1-2, with 12 bases fitting TRBD1. J lost 6 bases, V lost 7 bases, and 9 bases had no gene match. The CDR3 has 14 amino acids. The germline gives CDR1 SQVTM, CDR2 ANQGSEA. For the CDR3, the DNA is TGCAGCGCTGGGGGGACAGGGGGCGCTGATGGCTACACCTTC. Translating gives CSAGGTGGADGYTF.

V and J are TRBV15 and TRBJ2-7; D call uncertain. Germline CDR1 LNHNV, CDR2 YYDKDF (reference sequence). The length of the CDR3 is 17 residues. V was pared by 5 bases and J by 7 bases, with 27 bases between. The CDR3 region is CATSGDSRYSSYNEQYF. CDR3 nucleotide sequence: TGTGCCACCAGCGGCGATTCGCGGTATAGCTCCTACAATGAGCAGTACTTC.

Comments on this clonotype: Its ends do not fully match the called genes, so a read error is possible. The chain is built from TRBV6-4 and TRBJ1-5, with no clear D. The CDR3 is 17 amino acids. CDR1 and CDR2 (germline): MRHNA, SNTAGT. In DNA, the CDR3 is TGTGCCAGCAGTGATTCTCTACTCACAGCGAGCAACCAGCCCCAGCATTTT. Translating it yields CASSDSLLTASNQPQHF.

This clonotype was seen at least ten times. V gene TRBV7-9 combines with J gene TRBJ2-5; D unresolved. Between the trimmed V and J ends, which lost 3 bases and 1 base, there was a span of 9 bases. Germline CDR1 reads SEHNR; CDR2 reads FQNEAQ (reference sequence). This CDR3 region has 14 residues. This CDR3 reads CASSFRPTQETQYF. The CDR3 bases are TGTGCCAGCAGCTTCCGACCGACCCAAGAGACCCAGTACTTC.

This clonotype came up once. The rearrangement joins TRBV20-1 to TRBJ1-2; D is uncertain. The CDR3 is made up of 13 amino acids. With 6 bases removed from V and 8 bases from J, the gap between germline ends came to 19 bases. Per germline, CDR1 DFQATT and CDR2 SNEGSKA (reference sequence). CDR3 residues: CSANTEGLGGYTF. The CDR3 region has the DNA TGCAGTGCAAATACAGAGGGCCTAGGCGGCTACACCTTC.

The rearrangement uses TRBV11-2 and TRBJ2-5; D is perhaps TRBD2 (5 bases). The CDR3 spans 15 residues. Trimming left V 5 bases short and J 1 base short, with 14 bases between. The germline V gene has CDR1 SGHAT and CDR2 FQNNGV. CDR3 bases: TGTGCCAGCAGCCAACTTTTGGGAGCCCAAGAGACCCAGTACTTC. It codes for CASSQLLGAQETQYF.

This clonotype occurred a few times. CDR3 DNA sequence: TGTGCCAGCAGTTCCCCAGGCCTCACTGAAGCTTTCTTT. Translation gives CASSSPGLTEAFF. The rearrangement uses TRBV6-5 and TRBJ1-1, with no clear D. CDR1 and CDR2 from the germline V gene are MNHEY and SVGAGI. This CDR3 is 13 amino acids long. Between the trimmed V and J ends, which lost 4 bases and 4 bases, there was a span of 10 bases.

The V and J genes are TRBV5-1 and TRBJ2-2; TRBD2 agrees at 8 bases. The V and J ends lost 4 bases and 1 base, in that order; junction bases with no gene match: 6. The CDR3 length is 16 residues. Germline V CDR1 and CDR2: SGHRS, YFSETQ. For the CDR3, the DNA is TGCGCCAGCAGCCTCTTAGCGGGACTGAACACCGGGGAGCTGTTTTTT. As protein: CASSLLAGLNTGELFF.

The V and J genes are TRBV7-2 and TRBJ1-2; TRBD1 matches 8 bases. The junction had 6 bases not matched to a gene; V was cut back by 5 bases and J by 4 bases. The CDR3 is made up of 14 amino acids. Germline V lookup: CDR1 SGHTA, CDR2 FQGNSA. CDR3 in amino acids: CASSPRGRGYGYTF. CDR3 sequence (DNA): TGTGCCAGCAGCCCCAGGGGGCGAGGCTATGGCTACACCTTC.

This clonotype was seen a few times. The rearrangement links TRBV6-1 to TRBJ2-2; D may correspond to TRBD1 or TRBD2 (5 bases each). The V gene's germline CDR1 is MNHNS and CDR2 SASEGT. V was cut by 6 bases and J by 5 bases, with 13 bases left in between. The CDR3 totals 14 residues. CDR3 residues: CASSTFGGTGELFF. Written as DNA, the CDR3 is TGTGCCAGCAGCACTTTTGGGGGAACCGGGGAGCTGTTTTTT.